The rows below give T cell receptor beta chains drawn from one sample of a study of blood T cell repertoires in COVID-19. Profiling relied on immunoSEQ multiplex PCR, and the TCRdb table lists in-frame clones only, not all of them. The sample includes 130,000 to 150,000 clones, 70% to 90% seen only once; the top ten take 5%. Sequenced sample: peripheral blood. The receptor set was obtained from a woman aged 50 to 60 with acute or convalescent COVID-19. Each CDR3 is given with its conserved first and last residue.

J: TRBJ2-5; V: TRBV6-2/TRBV6-3; CDR3: CASSLGGGPRGETQYF
J: TRBJ1-3; V: TRBV4-3; CDR3: CASSRQGGGNTIYF
J: TRBJ2-1; V: TRBV7-9; CDR3: CASSLGGGRGGQKNEQFF
J: TRBJ1-2; V: TRBV14; CDR3: CASSQTQGKIHDYGYTF
J: TRBJ2-2; V: TRBV19; CDR3: CASSIDLWQGTGELFF
J: TRBJ2-3; V: TRBV18; CDR3: CASSLPGEDTQYF
J: TRBJ1-6; V: TRBV5-1; CDR3: CASSLSELFLGAINSPLHF
J: TRBJ2-2; V: TRBV11-3; CDR3: CASSGRLAGVTGELFF
J: TRBJ1-6; V: TRBV6-2/TRBV6-3; CDR3: CASSYLSNIITSALHF
J: TRBJ2-5; V: TRBV5-6; CDR3: CASSSTGAQETQYF
J: TRBJ1-2; V: TRBV28; CDR3: CASSPLDSPANYGYTF
J: TRBJ2-1; V: TRBV19; CDR3: CASSTEGQGMRQFF
J: TRBJ2-1; V: TRBV10-3; CDR3: CAITSANYNEQFF
J: TRBJ1-2; V: TRBV28; CDR3: CASSRDSNYGYTF
J: TRBJ1-2; V: TRBV3-1/TRBV3-2; CDR3: CASSLGSGLSYGYTF
J: TRBJ1-2; V: TRBV4-2; CDR3: CASSQVGTGLEDGYTF
J: TRBJ1-2; V: TRBV18; CDR3: CASSSSGLGDYGYTF
J: TRBJ2-7; V: TRBV24-1; CDR3: CATSEGGTGNYEQYF
J: TRBJ2-1; V: TRBV7-9; CDR3: CASSLGWGDEQFF
J: TRBJ1-5; V: TRBV3-1/TRBV3-2; CDR3: CASSQGQGKQPQHF
J: TRBJ1-4; V: TRBV7-2; CDR3: CASSSDPGSEKLFF
J: TRBJ2-1; V: TRBV14; CDR3: CASSLLRGTLRDEQFF